These 21 T cell receptor beta chains came from one sample sequenced in a study of T cells after yellow fever vaccination. TCRdb re-called the 5' RACE reads through MiXCR, storing one row per CDR3 protein. The sample consists of about 580,000 distinct CDR3 sequences, about 15% of them appearing once. This specimen consisted of PBMCs, obtained more than 4 days after the first yellow fever vaccination. These receptors were obtained from a man between 18 and 35 years old who received the YFV17D yellow fever vaccine.

This clonotype was seen many times. The chain has TRBV5-1 and TRBJ2-2; D unclear. The length of the CDR3 is 14 residues. With 4 bases removed from V and 7 bases from J, the gap between germline ends came to 14 bases. Germline loops: CDR1 SGHRS, CDR2 YFSETQ. Here the CDR3 reads CASSATNKGGELFF. In nucleotides, the CDR3 is TGCGCCAGCAGCGCAACCAACAAGGGCGGGGAGCTGTTTTTT. Drawing the rest from reference TRBV5-1 and TRBJ2-2, the complete variable domain is KAGVTQTPRYLIKTRGQQVTLSCSPISGHRSVSWYQQTPGQGLQFLFEYFSETQRNKGNFPGRFSGRQFSNSRSEMNVSTLELGDSALYLCASSATNKGGELFFGEGSRLTVL.

The sample holds a few counts of this clonotype. The genes are TRBV5-1 and TRBJ2-7; possible D gene TRBD1, 7 bases. The CDR3 consists of 14 residues. The V gene lost 4 bases and the J gene lost 6 bases, with 17 bases spanning the gap. CDR1 is SGHRS and CDR2 is YFSETQ in the germline V gene. In nucleotides, the CDR3 is TGCGCCAGCAGCCAAAGTCCAGGGGGAGGCGAGCAGTACTTC. The encoded protein is CASSQSPGGGEQYF.

This chain links TRBV2 with TRBJ1-5; D call uncertain. The CDR3 loop spans 14 amino acids. Trimming left V 7 bases short and J 4 bases short, with 14 bases between. Germline lookup yields CDR1 SNHLY and CDR2 FYNNEI. Here the CDR3 reads CASNKWATNQPQHF. Written as DNA, the CDR3 is TGTGCCAGCAATAAGTGGGCTACTAATCAGCCCCAGCATTTT.

This clonotype was picked up a small number of times. CDR3 region: CASSYSKDRPNYGYTF. The CDR3 bases are TGTGCCAGCAGTTACTCGAAAGACAGACCCAACTATGGCTACACCTTC. V and J are TRBV6-5 and TRBJ1-2, with D maybe TRBD1 (5 bases). V was cut by 0 bases and J by 2 bases, with 13 bases left in between. The CDR3 spans 16 residues. Germline V lookup: CDR1 MNHEY, CDR2 SVGAGI.

The gene calls are TRBV5-6 and TRBJ2-1; no clear D. The germline CDR1 and CDR2 sequences are SGHDT and YYEEEE. Trimming cost V 5 bases and J 7 bases, with 10 bases left between them. The CDR3 covers 12 residues. CDR3 bases: TGTGCCAGCAGAGACCTTAGGAATGAGCAGTTCTTC. It translates to CASRDLRNEQFF.

This chain links TRBV5-1 with TRBJ1-4; the D is unclear. V lost 0 bases and J 4 bases, leaving 10 bases between the germline ends. There are 15 residues in the CDR3. Germline CDR1 reads SGHRS; CDR2 reads YFSETQ. The CDR3 region is CASSLAAGRNEKLFF. In DNA form, the CDR3 reads TGCGCCAGCAGCTTGGCCGCCGGTCGTAATGAAAAACTGTTTTTT.

There are a few counts of this clonotype. This chain uses TRBV5-1 with TRBJ2-2; 10 bases align to TRBD1. Germline V gene data show CDR1 as SGHRS and CDR2 as YFSETQ. Trimming removed 4 bases from V and 4 bases from J; junction bases left unmatched: 7. This CDR3 comprises 16 residues. CDR3 residues: CASSPDRGRSTGELFF. In DNA form, the CDR3 reads TGCGCCAGCAGCCCCGACAGGGGGCGGTCCACCGGGGAGCTGTTTTTT.

The sample holds many counts of this clonotype. The rearrangement uses TRBV7-9 and TRBJ2-5, with a tentative D call TRBD1 (5 bases). The ends were cut back, 1 base at V and 3 bases at J, with 6 bases in the middle. CDR3 length: 13 residues. In germline, CDR1 is SEHNR, CDR2 FQNEAQ (reference sequence). CDR3 sequence: CASSLVGEETQYF. CDR3 nucleotide sequence: TGTGCCAGCAGCTTAGTAGGGGAAGAGACCCAGTACTTC.

J is TRBJ1-1 and V is TRBV6-5; D unresolved. The germline V gene has CDR1 MNHEY and CDR2 SVGAGI. The V gene lost 0 bases and the J gene lost 3 bases, with 8 bases spanning the gap. This CDR3 contains 14 residues. DNA for the CDR3: TGTGCCAGCAGTTACTCGCTCCCCCACACTGAAGCTTTCTTT. Translated: CASSYSLPHTEAFF.

V and J are TRBV20-1 and TRBJ2-3; no clear D. Germline values: CDR1 DFQATT, CDR2 SNEGSKA (reference sequence). Trimming took 2 bases from V and 0 from J, leaving 9 bases between them. This CDR3 contains 14 residues. The CDR3 nucleotides read TGCAGTGCTAGAAGGTCTGCTAGCACAGATACGCAGTATTTT. Translating gives CSARRSASTDTQYF.

The rearrangement links TRBV7-3 to TRBJ2-1; 11 bases map to TRBD2. After removal of 5 bases from V and 1 base from J, the junction contained 4 bases not matched to a gene. Germline V lookup: CDR1 SGHTA, CDR2 FQGTGA. The CDR3 sequence is 16 residues long. CDR3 nucleotides: TGTGCCAGCAGCAATAGCGGGGGGGATTCCTACAATGAGCAGTTCTTC. Its protein is CASSNSGGDSYNEQFF. Full variable domain (outside the CDR3, taken from reference TRBV7-3 and TRBJ2-1): GAGVSQTPSNKVTEKGKYVELRCDPISGHTALYWYRQSLGQGPEFLIYFQGTGAADDSGLPNDRFFAVRPEGSVSTLKIQRTERGDSAVYLCASSNSGGDSYNEQFFGPGTRLTVL.

This clonotype was observed a few times. The CDR3 loop reads CASTPGSSYNSPLHF. As DNA, the CDR3 is TGCGCCAGCACCCCGGGGAGCTCCTATAATTCACCCCTCCACTTT. This chain links TRBV4-1 with TRBJ1-6; D unclear. Germline V lookup: CDR1 MGHRA, CDR2 YSYEKL. The length of the CDR3 is 15 residues. V was clipped by 7 bases and J by 0 bases, with 10 bases between them.

This clonotype was seen more than once but under ten times. The gene calls are TRBV5-1 and TRBJ2-5; D possibly uses TRBD1 or TRBD2 (5 bases each). CDR3 length: 15 residues. Germline V gene lookup returns CDR1 SGHRS and CDR2 YFSETQ. Trimming cost V 2 bases and J 5 bases, with 16 bases left between them. This CDR3 reads CASSFDTTGRETQYF. The CDR3 DNA reads TGCGCCAGCAGCTTTGATACCACGGGACGGGAGACCCAGTACTTC.

This clonotype appeared a few times. This chain uses TRBV24-1 with TRBJ1-1; D gene ambiguous. The CDR3 loop spans 13 amino acids. Germline loops: CDR1 KGHDR, CDR2 SFDVKD. Trimming removed 7 bases from V and 8 bases from J, with 16 bases in between. The CDR3 spells CATRPSGDGEAFF. The CDR3 nucleotides read TGTGCCACCAGGCCCTCAGGAGACGGGGAAGCTTTCTTT.

This chain joins TRBV30 and TRBJ1-4; D ambiguous. The CDR3 loop spans 16 amino acids. Looked up from germline, CDR1 is GTSNPN and CDR2 is SVGIG (reference sequence). The germline V and J ends were trimmed by 0 bases and 0 bases, with 11 bases remaining between them. The CDR3 nucleotides are TGTGCCTGGAGTGTCCGTCAAACCGCAACTAATGAAAAACTGTTTTTT. This gives the protein CAWSVRQTATNEKLFF.

The chain recombines TRBV9 with TRBJ2-1; D is unresolved. The germline V gene has CDR1 SGDLS and CDR2 YYNGEE. Trimming took off 7 bases at V and 5 bases at J, with 7 bases between the two ends. The CDR3 is 11 residues long. In DNA, the CDR3 is TGTGCCAGCGGAATCAACAATGAGCAGTTCTTC. Translating it yields CASGINNEQFF.

The sample holds a few counts of this clonotype. The chain is built from TRBV7-3 and TRBJ2-1; TRBD2 matches at 8 bases. The CDR3 is 15 amino acids. CDR1 and CDR2 (germline): SGHTA, FQGTGA. Germline trimming cut 5 bases from V and 2 bases from J; bases unmatched to any gene: 5. The CDR3 spells CASSPGAGAYNEQFF. The CDR3 DNA follows: TGTGCCAGCAGCCCAGGAGCGGGGGCCTACAATGAGCAGTTCTTC. The full variable domain, in which reference TRBV7-3 and TRBJ2-1 provide the parts outside the CDR3, is GAGVSQTPSNKVTEKGKYVELRCDPISGHTALYWYRQSLGQGPEFLIYFQGTGAADDSGLPNDRFFAVRPEGSVSTLKIQRTERGDSAVYLCASSPGAGAYNEQFFGPGTRLTVL.

As concerns this clonotype: A junction boundary mismatches the germline segment, possibly from a read error. The V call is TRBV11-3, the J call TRBJ2-3, with a possible D match to TRBD1 (5 bases). The CDR3 contains 12 residues. Germline V lookup: CDR1 SGHNT, CDR2 YENEEA. Here the CDR3 DNA reads TGTACCAGCGTACAGGACACAGATACGCAGTATTTT. Protein: CTSVQDTDTQYF. Filled out from reference TRBV11-3 and TRBJ2-3, the complete variable domain reads EAGVVQSPRYKIIEKKQPVAFWCNPISGHNTLYWYLQNLGQGPELLIRYENEEAVDDSQLPKDRFSAERLKGVDSTLKIQPAELGDSAVYLCTSVQDTDTQYFGPGTRLTVL.

V is TRBV7-6 and J is TRBJ2-5; D may be TRBD1 (7 bases). The CDR3 has 16 residues. Germline values: CDR1 SGHVS, CDR2 FNYEAQ. The ends were cut back, 1 base at V and 5 bases at J, with 17 bases in the middle. The CDR3 here is CASSLVSWGDSETQYF. Written as DNA, the CDR3 is TGTGCCAGCAGCTTAGTCTCGTGGGGGGACAGTGAGACCCAGTACTTC.

The table lists this clonotype with a few counts. The rearrangement links TRBV12-3 or TRBV12-4 to TRBJ1-1, with unresolved D. The CDR3 length is 13 residues. V gave up 3 bases and J gave up 4 bases, with 9 bases separating them. This CDR3 is CASSLQPGTEAFF. For the CDR3, the DNA is TGTGCCAGCAGTTTGCAGCCGGGCACTGAAGCTTTCTTT.

The rearrangement uses TRBV15 and TRBJ2-3, with unresolved D. Germline V lookup: CDR1 LNHNV, CDR2 YYDKDF (reference sequence). V was shortened by 0 bases and J by 0 bases, with 7 bases between the two germline ends. There are 15 residues in the CDR3. In nucleotides, the CDR3 is TGTGCCACCAGCAGAGACCGTGCTAGCACAGATACGCAGTATTTT. Translated, it gives CATSRDRASTDTQYF. Full variable domain (remainder filled in from reference TRBV15 and TRBJ2-3): DAMVIQNPRYQVTQFGKPVTLSCSQTLNHNVMYWYQQKSSQAPKLLFHYYDKDFNNEADTPDNFQSRRPNTSFCFLDIRSPGLGDTAMYLCATSRDRASTDTQYFGPGTRLTVL.